These 22 T cell receptor beta chains came from one sample sequenced in a study of T cell repertoires in cytomegalovirus infection. The antigens for these receptors are not known. TCRdb re-called the reads with MiXCR, one entry per CDR3 protein. This sample has some 940,000 distinct CDR3 sequences, with more than 25% found just once. The specimen comprised cultured CD8+ T cells from PBMCs, sampled from culture after CMV antigen stimulation. Receptors originate from a human donor in good health (CMV status not recorded). Some clones in this sample may be carry-over from other donors' samples.

On this clonotype: The junction differs from germline at one of its ends, possibly a read error. The genes are TRBV4-1 and TRBJ1-2, with unresolved D. The CDR3 sequence is 15 residues long. Germline-derived CDR1 and CDR2 are MGHRA and YSYEKL. DNA for the CDR3: TGTGCCAGCAGCCAAGAGGGTCCCTTTGGACATGGCTACACCTTC. Its protein is CASSQEGPFGHGYTF.

The V and J genes are TRBV15 and TRBJ2-3; the match to TRBD1 covers 9 bases. V lost 3 bases and J lost 2; bases outside the gene matches: 6. The CDR3 runs to 16 residues. Germline lookup yields CDR1 LNHNV and CDR2 YYDKDF (reference sequence). CDR3 sequence reads: CATSSVRDRVTDTQYF. The DNA for the CDR3 is TGTGCCACCAGCAGCGTCCGGGACAGGGTCACAGATACGCAGTATTTT.

V gene TRBV27 combines with J gene TRBJ1-1; no clear D gene. The ends were cut back, 2 bases at V and 5 bases at J, with 12 bases in the middle. CDR1 and CDR2 from the germline V gene are MNHEY and SMNVEV (reference sequence). This CDR3 comprises 14 residues. CDR3 residues: CASSLVDFRTEAFF. The CDR3 DNA reads as TGTGCCAGCAGTTTAGTAGACTTTCGTACTGAAGCTTTCTTT.

This clonotype was seen a few times. The chain carries TRBV20-1 and TRBJ2-1, with 13 bases fitting TRBD2. With 5 bases clipped from V and 6 bases from J, the junction kept 7 bases outside the gene matches. The CDR3 spans 15 residues. CDR1 is DFQATT and CDR2 is SNEGSKA in the germline V gene (reference sequence). In nucleotides, the CDR3 is TGCAGTGCTCGACTAGCGGGGGGCCGCCTCAATGAGCAGTTCTTC. Its protein product is CSARLAGGRLNEQFF.

This clonotype was found many times. CDR3 protein: CASSPGQYYGYTF. The CDR3, as DNA: TGTGCCAGCAGCCCGGGACAATACTATGGCTACACCTTC. The rearrangement joins TRBV4-2 to TRBJ1-2; perhaps TRBD1 as D (6 bases). V dropped 4 bases and J dropped 3 bases, with 9 bases sitting between them. In germline, CDR1 is LGHNA, CDR2 YNFKEQ. There are 13 residues in the CDR3.

This chain uses TRBV7-9 with TRBJ2-1; tentatively, D is TRBD2 (5 bases). Looked up from germline, CDR1 is SEHNR and CDR2 is FQNEAQ (reference sequence). Trimming took off 7 bases at V and 0 bases at J, with 16 bases between the two ends. The length of the CDR3 is 16 residues. The CDR3 loop reads CASTHPARGSYNEQFF. The CDR3 DNA reads as TGTGCCAGCACCCATCCAGCCCGGGGCTCCTACAATGAGCAGTTCTTC.

The CDR3 loop is CASSLTQQGKLFF. The CDR3 nucleotides are TGTGCCAGCAGCCTCACACAACAGGGGAAGCTGTTTTTT. The chain links TRBV9 to TRBJ2-2; TRBD1 agrees at 7 bases. The V gene's germline CDR1 is SGDLS and CDR2 YYNGEE. CDR3 length equals 13 residues. V gave up 4 bases and J gave up 12 bases; unmatched junction bases: 9.

The J gene is TRBJ2-7, the V gene TRBV20-1, with 8 bases lining up with TRBD2. The V segment lost 3 bases and the J segment 7 bases; nucleotides outside the gene matches: 5. The CDR3 sequence is 12 residues long. CDR1 is DFQATT and CDR2 is SNEGSKA in the germline V gene (reference sequence). CDR3 in DNA: TGCAGTGCTAGGGAGACTAGCGAGGAGCAGTACGTC. Its translation is CSARETSEEQYV.

This clonotype was seen more than once but under ten times. The V call is TRBV6-5, the J call TRBJ2-2, with D tentatively TRBD2 (6 bases). V was pared by 0 bases and J by 6 bases, with 11 bases between. Germline V gene data show CDR1 as MNHEY and CDR2 as SVGAGI. The CDR3 loop spans 15 amino acids. Here the CDR3 DNA reads TGTGCCAGCAGTTACTCGATTGCGGGGCCCGGGGAGCTGTTTTTT. This codes for CASSYSIAGPGELFF.

This clonotype was seen only a few times. J is TRBJ1-2 and V is TRBV6-1; 9 bases line up with TRBD1. V shed 6 bases, J shed 4 bases, and the junction held 15 bases outside the gene matches. This CDR3 contains 17 residues. CDR1 is MNHNS, CDR2 SASEGT, per germline. In nucleotides, the CDR3 is TGTGCCAGCAGCCTAACAGGGGGCGCGATACGGAGCTATGGCTACACCTTC. This encodes CASSLTGGAIRSYGYTF.

V usage is TRBV12-5 and J usage is TRBJ2-2; weak D call: TRBD1 (6 bases). The CDR3 sequence is 12 residues long. V was pared by 7 bases and J by 5 bases, with 8 bases between. The germline V gene encodes CDR1 LGHNT and CDR2 FRNRAP. CDR3 coding DNA: TGTGCTAGTGATCAGGGGACCGGGGAGCTGTTTTTT. The encoded protein is CASDQGTGELFF.

The CDR3 is CASNPTSGGVFYEQFF. The CDR3 nucleotides are TGCGCCAGCAACCCGACTAGCGGGGGGGTATTCTATGAGCAGTTCTTC. This chain links TRBV4-1 with TRBJ2-1; 14 bases line up with TRBD2. The CDR3 sequence is 16 residues long. Germline V gene sequence: CDR1 MGHRA, CDR2 YSYEKL. The V gene end was trimmed by 7 bases and the J gene end by 8 bases; junction bases not matched to a gene: 10.

Points on this clonotype: This may come from a read error, since a much larger clone is one base off. The DNA of the CDR3 is TGTGTCAGCAGCTTGAGCGCCCGGACAGGTGACTACGAGCAGTACTTC. It encodes CVSSLSARTGDYEQYF. The chain couples TRBV7-6 to TRBJ2-7; 7 bases map to TRBD1. CDR3 length equals 16 residues. Per germline, CDR1 SGHVS and CDR2 FNYEAQ.

Note on this clonotype: A read error is likely, as this CDR3 ends without the conserved phenylalanine or tryptophan. The DNA is omitted, as the CDR3 cannot be located on it reliably, and the CDR3 follows TCRdb's listing. The rearrangement joins TRBV4-1 to TRBJ1-2; the D call in the table, TRBD1, was not verified against the DNA. Germline-derived CDR1 and CDR2 are MGHRA and YSYEKL. The CDR3 is 14 residues long, counting both termini. The CDR3: CASSQESWTGLPFI.

J is TRBJ2-5 and V is TRBV3-1; D may be TRBD2 (6 bases). The CDR3 is 14 amino acids. The V gene's germline CDR1 is LGHDT and CDR2 YNNKEL (reference sequence). Trimming shortened V by 0 bases and J by 4 bases, and 9 bases separated the two germline ends. CDR3: CASSQDSGRETQYF. CDR3 coding DNA: TGTGCCAGCAGCCAAGATTCCGGGAGAGAGACCCAGTACTTC.

This clonotype was seen a few times. The chain uses TRBV5-1 and TRBJ1-2, with 9 bases that match TRBD1. Germline CDR1 SGHRS, CDR2 YFSETQ. After removal of 0 bases from V and 2 bases from J, the junction contained 8 bases not matched to a gene. This CDR3 has 17 residues. The CDR3 sequence: CASSLGSGTGRNYGYTF. CDR3 bases: TGCGCCAGCAGCTTGGGATCAGGGACAGGGAGAAACTATGGCTACACCTTC.

J is TRBJ1-1 and V is TRBV6-1; D remains ambiguous. The germline V gene encodes CDR1 MNHNS and CDR2 SASEGT. V was shortened by 5 bases and J by 5 bases, with 12 bases between the two germline ends. The CDR3 sequence is 13 residues long. The CDR3 sequence: CASSYLGWTEAFF. The CDR3 DNA reads as TGTGCCAGCAGTTACCTGGGTTGGACTGAAGCTTTCTTT.

This clonotype has more than one count but fewer than ten. This rearrangement joins TRBV7-9 to TRBJ2-2; 7 nucleotides line up with TRBD2. Germline V lookup: CDR1 SEHNR, CDR2 FQNEAQ (reference sequence). V was pared by 11 bases and J by 6 bases, with 6 bases of the junction left unmatched. There are 12 residues in the CDR3. The DNA of the CDR3 is TGTGCCGGCCCCCGGGGGGCCGGGGAGCTGTTTTTT. Encoded protein: CAGPRGAGELFF.

This rearrangement joins TRBV7-6 to TRBJ1-2, with 7 positions matching TRBD1. Germline loops: CDR1 SGHVS, CDR2 FNYEAQ. The CDR3 sequence is 14 residues long. The ends lost 6 bases at V and 3 bases at J; junction bases unmatched: 7. The DNA for the CDR3 is TGTGCCAGCAGTTCCGCCGGACAGGACTATGGCTACACCTTC. Translating gives CASSSAGQDYGYTF. Filled out from reference TRBV7-6 and TRBJ1-2, the complete variable domain reads GAGVSQSPRYKVTKRGQDVALRCDPISGHVSLYWYRQALGQGPEFLTYFNYEAQQDKSGLPNDRFSAERPEGSISTLTIQRTEQRDSAMYRCASSSAGQDYGYTFGSGTRLTVV.

The J gene is TRBJ2-4, the V gene TRBV7-2; D gene unclear. Germline V gives CDR1 SGHTA, CDR2 FQGNSA. This CDR3 comprises 12 residues. The V gene lost 2 bases and the J gene lost 15 bases, with 14 bases spanning the gap. The CDR3 sequence: CASSLHGLPSYF. In DNA, the CDR3 is TGTGCCAGCAGCTTACATGGTTTACCGTCGTACTTC.

This clonotype was seen only a few times. The chain is built from TRBV5-6 and TRBJ1-1; 9 positions agree with TRBD1. This CDR3 contains 17 residues. V shed 8 bases, J shed 8 bases, and the junction held 22 bases outside the gene matches. The germline CDR1 and CDR2 sequences are SGHDT and YYEEEE. The CDR3 DNA sequence: TGTGCCAGTTCACTTGTCACCGGGACAGGGATTCTACTAGAAGCTTTCTTT. Its protein product is CASSLVTGTGILLEAFF.

V usage is TRBV6-8 and J usage is TRBJ2-7; 9 positions match TRBD2. The CDR3 is 15 amino acids. Trimming removed 5 bases from V and 3 bases from J; junction bases left unmatched: 8. Germline CDR1 is MNHGY and CDR2 is SAAAGT. CDR3 bases: TGTGCCAGCAGTACCGTCCAGCGGGGGGTCTACGAGCAGTACTTC. Amino acids: CASSTVQRGVYEQYF.